This T cell receptor beta chain was obtained from a study of naive and memory T cell subsets. Deletions cut 5 bases from V and 2 bases from J, with 13 bases between. This CDR3 region has 14 residues. Germline CDR1 is SGHVS and CDR2 is FQNEAQ. Amplification of ligated cDNA took four PCR rounds with SP2 and nested alpha and beta constant primers. Each CDR3 protein gets one entry after TCRdb re-called the UMI-ligation and nested PCR reads with MiXCR. The sample consists of 37,000 or so distinct CDR3 sequences, 9.5% to 11% of them appearing once. Treatment indicated: skin biopsy from PPD injection site in Mantoux-positive individual. An oligonucleotide containing a UMI was ligated to the 3' end of TCR cDNA.

The receptor was derived from an adult in good health. This material consisted of skin, taken from a tuberculin skin test site. V is TRBV7-8 and J is TRBJ2-7; no definite D call. Here the CDR3 reads CASSLGPTAYEQYF. In nucleotides, the CDR3 is TGTGCCAGCAGCCTCGGACCTACCGCCTACGAGCAGTACTTC.